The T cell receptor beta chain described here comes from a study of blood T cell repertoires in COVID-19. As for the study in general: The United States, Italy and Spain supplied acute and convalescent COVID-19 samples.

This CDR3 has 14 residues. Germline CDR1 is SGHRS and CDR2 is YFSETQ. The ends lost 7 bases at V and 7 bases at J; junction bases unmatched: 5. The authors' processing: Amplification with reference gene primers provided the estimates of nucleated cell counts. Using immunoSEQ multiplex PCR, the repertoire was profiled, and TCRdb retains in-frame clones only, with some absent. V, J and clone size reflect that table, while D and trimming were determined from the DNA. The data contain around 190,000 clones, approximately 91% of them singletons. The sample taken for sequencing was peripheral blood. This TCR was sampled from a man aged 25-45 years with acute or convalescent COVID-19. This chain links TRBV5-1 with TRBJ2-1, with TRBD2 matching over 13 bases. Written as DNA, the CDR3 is TGCGCCAGCGGGACTAGCGGGACGTGGAATGAGCAGTTCTTC. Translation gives CASGTSGTWNEQFF.